The 26 T cell receptor beta chains in this list originate from one sample, sequenced in a study of T-cell memory formation after mild COVID-19. TCRdb passed the 5' RACE reads through MiXCR, listing each CDR3 protein once. Here the sample spans about 560,000 distinct CDR3 sequences, about a fifth being singletons. The sample consisted of PBMCs or a T cell subset sorted from them (not recorded which). The receptors derive from an adult woman who had mild COVID-19 (a few samples of this study predate the infection). Cell type and time point are not known.

CDR3 loop: CASSQDGDSGRDEQYF. In DNA form, the CDR3 reads TGTGCCAGCAGCCAAGATGGGGATAGCGGGAGGGACGAGCAGTACTTC. V usage is TRBV4-2 and J usage is TRBJ2-7, with TRBD2 identical over 11 bases. V lost 0 bases, J lost 5 bases, and 6 bases stayed unmatched. Germline loops: CDR1 LGHNA, CDR2 YNFKEQ. The CDR3 is 16 amino acids.

This clonotype was recorded many times. The CDR3 loop is CASSQDLAGGPVTQYF. For the CDR3, the DNA is TGCGCCAGCAGCCAAGATTTGGCGGGGGGGCCTGTGACCCAGTACTTC. The J gene is TRBJ2-5, the V gene TRBV4-1, with 9 positions matching TRBD2. The CDR3 has 16 amino acids. V was clipped by 0 bases and J by 7 bases; unmatched bases: 9. The V gene's germline CDR1 is MGHRA and CDR2 YSYEKL.

Here the CDR3 reads CASSETGVIEQFF. CDR3 nucleotides: TGTGCCAGCAGCGAAACGGGAGTGATTGAGCAGTTCTTC. The V call is TRBV11-2, the J call TRBJ2-1, with D perhaps TRBD2 (6 bases). The CDR3 covers 13 residues. V lost 5 bases, J lost 9 bases, and 14 bases lay in between. Germline-derived CDR1 and CDR2 are SGHAT and FQNNGV.

The rearrangement joins TRBV29-1 to TRBJ2-3, with D possibly being TRBD2 (6 bases). The V end was cut by 5 bases, the J end by 2 bases, with 17 bases between. CDR1 and CDR2 from the germline V gene are SQVTM and ANQGSEA. The CDR3 runs to 15 residues. Here the CDR3 DNA reads TGCAGCGTTCCCCGGTATGGGGGGACCACAGATACGCAGTATTTT. Its protein product is CSVPRYGGTTDTQYF.

This sequence joins TRBV6-5 and TRBJ2-7; D may match TRBD1 or TRBD2 (5 bases each). The germline CDR1 and CDR2 sequences are MNHEY and SVGAGI. CDR3 length: 14 residues. Deletions cut 3 bases from V and 6 bases from J, with 15 bases between. The CDR3 bases are TGTGCCAGCAGTTATCGGCAGGGAGTTTCCGAGCAGTACTTC. As protein: CASSYRQGVSEQYF.

The sample holds a few counts of this clonotype. The chain joins TRBV11-1 to TRBJ1-1; D gene ambiguous. The V gene's germline CDR1 is SGHAT and CDR2 FQDESV (reference sequence). The CDR3 sequence is 14 residues long. V was clipped by 1 base and J by 5 bases, with 11 bases between them. For the CDR3, the DNA is TGTGCCAGCAGCTTAGAGGATTTTGGGACTGAAGCTTTCTTT. Amino acid sequence: CASSLEDFGTEAFF.

The rearrangement links TRBV4-1 to TRBJ1-1; the match to TRBD1 covers 7 bases. Germline lookup yields CDR1 MGHRA and CDR2 YSYEKL. Germline trimming cut 4 bases from V and 2 bases from J; bases unmatched to any gene: 4. This CDR3 has 14 residues. In nucleotides, the CDR3 is TGCGCCAGCAGCCTTCGGGACAGCAACACTGAAGCTTTCTTT. This encodes CASSLRDSNTEAFF.

In its sample, this clonotype was seen many times. The rearrangement uses TRBV11-3 and TRBJ2-2; no clear D gene. CDR1 is SGHNT and CDR2 is YENEEA in the germline V gene. Trimming shortened V by 4 bases and J by 6 bases, and 6 bases separated the two germline ends. The CDR3 contains 12 residues. The CDR3 spells CASSYRAGELFF. The CDR3 DNA reads TGTGCCAGCAGCTATCGAGCCGGGGAGCTGTTTTTT.

The rearrangement joins TRBV4-3 to TRBJ2-1, with TRBD1 as a possible D gene (6 bases). Germline assignment: CDR1 LGHNA and CDR2 YSLEER. There are 16 residues in the CDR3. Trimming removed 0 bases at V and 7 bases at J, with 16 bases between. The CDR3 protein is CASSQDPAGTSNEQFF. The CDR3 coding sequence is TGCGCCAGCAGCCAAGATCCTGCCGGGACAAGTAATGAGCAGTTCTTC.

This clonotype occurred a few times. The chain recombines TRBV20-1 with TRBJ2-1, with D possibly TRBD2 on 6 matching bases. Germline CDR1 is DFQATT and CDR2 is SNEGSKA (reference sequence). The CDR3 spans 15 residues. Deletions cut 5 bases from V and 1 base from J, with 15 bases between. CDR3 protein: CSAPRGSASYNEQFF. CDR3 in DNA: TGCAGTGCTCCCCGGGGGAGTGCATCCTACAATGAGCAGTTCTTC.

The table lists this clonotype with many counts. The V and J genes are TRBV4-1 and TRBJ1-5; D unresolved. Trimming removed 4 bases at V and 6 bases at J, with 10 bases between. Germline values: CDR1 MGHRA, CDR2 YSYEKL. The CDR3 loop spans 13 amino acids. CDR3 coding DNA: TGCGCCAGCAGCCCTCGAGGAGGTCAGCCCCAGCATTTT. As protein: CASSPRGGQPQHF.

Notes on this clonotype: The junction differs from germline at one of its ends, possibly a read error. The V and J genes are TRBV7-9 and TRBJ2-2, with 11 bases aligning to TRBD1. In germline, CDR1 is SEHNR, CDR2 FQNEAQ (reference sequence). The CDR3 is 16 amino acids. The CDR3 nucleotides are TGTGCCAGCAGCCTAAGGACAGGGGGCGGCACCAGGGAGCTGTTTTTT. This encodes CASSLRTGGGTRELFF.

There are a few counts of this clonotype. The gene calls are TRBV19 and TRBJ2-1; a possible D gene is TRBD2 (5 bases). Per the germline V gene, CDR1 is LNHDA and CDR2 is SQIVND (reference sequence). V lost 2 bases to trimming and J lost 6 bases, with 8 bases between them. The CDR3 contains 13 residues. The CDR3 DNA reads as TGTGCCAGTAGTATAACCGGGATCAATGAGCAGTTCTTC. Protein product: CASSITGINEQFF.

The chain combines TRBV9 with TRBJ2-7; 10 bases align to TRBD1. J was trimmed by 5 bases and V by 3 bases; bases with no gene match: 5. This CDR3 region has 14 residues. Germline CDR1 and CDR2: SGDLS and YYNGEE. The CDR3 coding sequence is TGTGCCAGCAGCGAAGGGGACAGGGGTCACGAGCAGTACTTC. It translates to CASSEGDRGHEQYF.

CDR3 DNA sequence: TGTGCCAGCAGCCCCCGGCCAGGGGGGAACACCGGGGAGCTGTTTTTT. Translation gives CASSPRPGGNTGELFF. The rearrangement joins TRBV9 to TRBJ2-2; 7 nucleotides align to TRBD1. V trimming: 4 bases; J trimming: 1 base; junction bases outside the gene matches: 7. This CDR3 contains 16 residues. Looked up from germline, CDR1 is SGDLS and CDR2 is YYNGEE.

V is TRBV5-1 and J is TRBJ2-4; 7 bases fit TRBD1. The length of the CDR3 is 15 residues. Germline V CDR1 and CDR2: SGHRS, YFSETQ. With V trimmed by 0 bases and J by 4 bases, 4 bases remained unmatched. CDR3: CASSLEGQLKNIQYF. The CDR3 region has the DNA TGCGCCAGCAGCTTGGAGGGACAGCTGAAAAACATTCAGTACTTC. Supplemented by reference TRBV5-1 and TRBJ2-4, the full variable domain reads KAGVTQTPRYLIKTRGQQVTLSCSPISGHRSVSWYQQTPGQGLQFLFEYFSETQRNKGNFPGRFSGRQFSNSRSEMNVSTLELGDSALYLCASSLEGQLKNIQYFGAGTRLSVL.

The genes are TRBV18 and TRBJ2-3, with unresolved D. Germline lookup yields CDR1 KGHSH and CDR2 LQKENI. V was clipped by 8 bases and J by 5 bases, with 8 bases between them. The CDR3 runs 11 residues. The CDR3 loop is CASKNEDTQYF. CDR3 bases: TGTGCCAGCAAAAATGAAGATACGCAGTATTTT.

This clonotype was counted between two and nine times. The V and J genes are TRBV5-1 and TRBJ2-1; 8 nucleotides agree with TRBD2. After removal of 6 bases from V and 2 bases from J, the junction contained 7 bases not matched to a gene. The CDR3 extends over 15 amino acids. Germline loops: CDR1 SGHRS, CDR2 YFSETQ. The CDR3 DNA follows: TGCGCCAGCACCCGTAGCGGGGTAACCTACAATGAGCAGTTCTTC. This translates into CASTRSGVTYNEQFF.

This clonotype appeared a few times. V gene TRBV20-1 combines with J gene TRBJ2-2, with 7 bases aligning to TRBD2. Germline V lookup: CDR1 DFQATT, CDR2 SNEGSKA (reference sequence). CDR3 size: 17 residues. With V trimmed by 1 base and J by 7 bases, 15 bases remained unmatched. This chain's CDR3 is CSARVTSFGREYGELFF. DNA of the CDR3: TGCAGTGCTAGAGTAACGAGTTTTGGGCGGGAGTACGGGGAGCTGTTTTTT.

This clonotype was recorded only once. This rearrangement joins TRBV20-1 to TRBJ2-2; 8 nucleotides match TRBD2. Looked up from germline, CDR1 is DFQATT and CDR2 is SNEGSKA (reference sequence). V lost 6 bases, J lost 5 bases, and 8 bases stayed unmatched. This CDR3 contains 14 residues. CDR3 DNA sequence: TGCAGTGCCCCACTAGCGGTTGGGACCGGGGAGCTGTTTTTT. This translates into CSAPLAVGTGELFF.

This clonotype came up many times. The rearrangement uses TRBV3-1 and TRBJ2-1; a weak D match, TRBD1 (6 bases). Per the germline V gene, CDR1 is LGHDT and CDR2 is YNNKEL (reference sequence). This CDR3 contains 18 residues. The V and J ends lost 4 bases and 6 bases respectively, with 25 bases between them. The CDR3 DNA follows: TGTGCCAGCAGCCGACTCAACGCAATACAGGGTTTAAGCAATGAGCAGTTCTTC. Translated, it gives CASSRLNAIQGLSNEQFF.

For the CDR3, the DNA is TGTGCCAGCAGTGATGGGCAGCTCGGCTATGGCTACACCTTC. Translated: CASSDGQLGYGYTF. The rearrangement uses TRBV6-1 and TRBJ1-2; D remains ambiguous. From germline, CDR1 is MNHNS and CDR2 SASEGT. The V and J ends lost 3 bases and 4 bases respectively, with 12 bases between them. This CDR3 spans 14 amino acids.

The chain links TRBV7-9 to TRBJ2-3; the D is unclear. Germline loops: CDR1 SEHNR, CDR2 FQNEAQ (reference sequence). The germline V and J ends were trimmed by 6 bases and 0 bases, with 7 bases remaining between them. The CDR3 extends over 13 amino acids. The DNA for the CDR3 is TGTGCCAGCAGACGCGCTAGCACAGATACGCAGTATTTT. It codes for CASRRASTDTQYF. The entire variable domain, with the rest obtained from reference TRBV7-9 and TRBJ2-3, is as follows: DTGVSQNPRHKITKRGQNVTFRCDPISEHNRLYWYRQTLGQGPEFLTYFQNEAQLEKSRLLSDRFSAERPKGSFSTLEIQRTEQGDSAMYLCASRRASTDTQYFGPGTRLTVL.

This clonotype turned up a few times. The V gene is TRBV20-1, the J gene TRBJ2-7; TRBD2 is a possible D gene (6 bases). Germline-derived CDR1 and CDR2 are DFQATT and SNEGSKA (reference sequence). CDR3 length: 14 amino acids. The germline V and J ends were trimmed by 3 bases and 3 bases, with 15 bases remaining between them. The CDR3 spells CSARGQRGLYEQYF. In nucleotides, the CDR3 is TGCAGTGCTAGGGGCCAAAGGGGACTCTACGAGCAGTACTTC.

This clonotype showed up many times. The chain carries TRBV5-5 and TRBJ2-5; D tentatively fits TRBD1 or TRBD2 (5 bases each). The V gene lost 3 bases and the J gene lost 3 bases, with 6 bases spanning the gap. The germline CDR1 and CDR2 sequences are SGHKS and YYEKEE (reference sequence). The CDR3 spans 12 residues. The CDR3 DNA sequence: TGTGCCAGCAGCTGGGACGAAGAGACCCAGTACTTC. It codes for CASSWDEETQYF.

The chain employs TRBV20-1 and TRBJ1-2; 8 bases agree with TRBD1. V was pared by 2 bases and J by 2 bases, with 10 bases of the junction left unmatched. The germline V gene has CDR1 DFQATT and CDR2 SNEGSKA (reference sequence). The CDR3 consists of 16 residues. The CDR3 spells CSARPLLRQGNYGYTF. CDR3 coding DNA: TGCAGTGCTAGACCCCTTCTGAGACAGGGGAACTATGGCTACACCTTC.